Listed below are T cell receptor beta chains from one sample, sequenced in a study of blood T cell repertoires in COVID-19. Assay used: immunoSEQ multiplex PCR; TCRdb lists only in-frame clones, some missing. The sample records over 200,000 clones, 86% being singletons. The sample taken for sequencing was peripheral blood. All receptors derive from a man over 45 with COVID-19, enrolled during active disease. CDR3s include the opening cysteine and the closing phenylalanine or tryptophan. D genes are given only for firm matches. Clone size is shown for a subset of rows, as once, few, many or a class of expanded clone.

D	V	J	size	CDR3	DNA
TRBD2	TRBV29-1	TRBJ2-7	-	CSVTPGGREQYF	TGCAGCGTTACTCCGGGAGGCCGCGAGCAGTACTTC
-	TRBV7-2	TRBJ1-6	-	CASSLGGRGDSPLHF	TGTGCCAGCAGCTTAGGTGGCAGGGGTGATTCACCCCTCCACTTT
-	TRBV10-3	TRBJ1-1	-	CAIAEPGTNTEAFF	TGTGCCATCGCCGAACCGGGAACAAACACTGAAGCTTTCTTT
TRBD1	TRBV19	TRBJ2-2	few	CASSIRGAGGLRELFF	TGTGCCAGTAGTATCCGAGGCGCAGGGGGTTTGAGGGAGCTGTTTTTT
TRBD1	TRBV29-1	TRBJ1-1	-	CSADKGQVNTEAFF	TGCAGCGCAGATAAGGGACAGGTGAACACTGAAGCTTTCTTT
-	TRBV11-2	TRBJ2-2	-	CASSLDRGNTGELFF	TGTGCCAGCAGCTTAGATCGGGGGAACACCGGGGAGCTGTTTTTT
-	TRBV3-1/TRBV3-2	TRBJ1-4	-	CASSQRGTNEKLFF	TGTGCCAGCAGCCAACGGGGAACTAATGAAAAACTGTTTTTT
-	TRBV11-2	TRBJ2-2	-	CASSLGSGSGELFF	TGTGCCAGCAGCTTAGGATCCGGGTCCGGGGAGCTGTTTTTT
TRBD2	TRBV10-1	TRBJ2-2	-	CASSVGTSGPLTTNTGELFF	TGCGCCAGCAGCGTCGGGACTAGCGGGCCTCTCACGACGAACACCGGGGAGCTGTTTTTT
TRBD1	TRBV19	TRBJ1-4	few	CASTPWTGGVASEKLFF	TGTGCCAGTACCCCCTGGACAGGGGGAGTCGCTTCGGAAAAACTGTTTTTT
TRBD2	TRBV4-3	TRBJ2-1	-	CASSQDETSGGVYNEQFF	TGCGCCAGCAGCCAAGATGAAACTAGCGGGGGGGTCTACAATGAGCAGTTCTTC
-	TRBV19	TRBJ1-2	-	CASSMATFGYTF	TGTGCCAGTAGTATGGCCACGTTTGGCTACACCTTC
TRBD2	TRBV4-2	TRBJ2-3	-	CASSQEHSGGAQYF	TGTGCCAGCAGCCAAGAGCATAGCGGGGGGGCTCAGTATTTT
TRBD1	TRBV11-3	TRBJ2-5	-	CASSPEPGQGQETQYF	TGTGCCAGCAGCCCCGAACCGGGACAGGGACAAGAGACCCAGTACTTC
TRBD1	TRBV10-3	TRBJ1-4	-	CAISVGQGEGKLFF	TGTGCCATCAGTGTGGGACAGGGAGAAGGAAAACTGTTTTTT
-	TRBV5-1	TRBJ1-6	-	CASTANGGNNSPLHF	TGCGCCAGCACAGCTAACGGGGGAAATAATTCACCCCTCCACTTT
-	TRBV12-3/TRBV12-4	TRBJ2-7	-	CASSLGSGQEQYF	TGTGCCAGCAGCCTTGGTTCAGGGCAGGAGCAGTACTTC
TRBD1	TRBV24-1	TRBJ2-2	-	CATSDPRDRAGAGELFF	TGTGCCACCAGTGACCCCCGGGACAGGGCGGGCGCCGGGGAGCTGTTTTTT
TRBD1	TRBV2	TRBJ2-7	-	CASRPKGQGANEQYF	TGTGCCAGCAGGCCCAAGGGACAGGGGGCTAACGAGCAGTACTTC
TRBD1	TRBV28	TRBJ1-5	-	CASRYRGFGGNQPQHF	TGTGCCAGCAGGTACAGGGGGTTCGGCGGCAATCAGCCCCAGCATTTT
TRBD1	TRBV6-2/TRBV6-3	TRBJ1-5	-	CASSYSVSRGSQPQHF	TGTGCCAGCAGTTACTCTGTCTCCAGGGGGAGTCAGCCCCAGCATTTT
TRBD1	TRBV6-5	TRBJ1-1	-	CASSTRQGEAFF	TGTGCCAGCAGCACACGACAGGGAGAAGCTTTCTTT
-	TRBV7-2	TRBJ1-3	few	CASSLGLGVSGNTIYF	TGTGCCAGCAGCTTAGGGCTCGGGGTCTCTGGAAACACCATATATTTT
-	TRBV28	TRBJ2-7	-	CASSLRGYEQYF	TGTGCCAGCAGTTTGCGGGGTTACGAGCAGTACTTC
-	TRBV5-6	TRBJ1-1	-	CASRMGSFNTEAFF	TGTGCCAGCAGGATGGGGAGCTTTAACACTGAAGCTTTCTTT
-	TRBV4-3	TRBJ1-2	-	CASSHLRGLYGYTF	TGCGCCAGCAGCCACCTACGGGGTTTGTATGGCTACACCTTC
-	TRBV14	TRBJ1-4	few	CASSLDLAAEKLFF	TGTGCCAGCAGCCTCGATCTTGCGGCGGAAAAACTGTTTTTT
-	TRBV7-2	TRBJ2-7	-	CASSLEGGVPGYEQYF	TGTGCCAGCAGCTTAGAGGGGGGGGTCCCAGGATACGAGCAGTACTTC
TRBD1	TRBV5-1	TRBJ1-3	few	CASRGTVTGNTIYF	TGCGCCAGCAGGGGGACAGTAACTGGAAACACCATATATTTT
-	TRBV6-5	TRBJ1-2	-	CASTRAGVGGYTF	TGTGCCAGCACCCGGGCAGGGGTCGGTGGCTACACCTTC
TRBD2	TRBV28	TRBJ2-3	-	CASSLQILAGSTDTQYF	TGTGCCAGCAGTTTACAGATCCTAGCGGGGAGCACAGATACGCAGTATTTT
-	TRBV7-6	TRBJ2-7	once	CASSLSATGVFTYEQYF	TGTGCCAGCAGCTTATCTGCGACAGGTGTCTTTACCTACGAGCAGTACTTC
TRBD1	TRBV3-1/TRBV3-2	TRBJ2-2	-	CASSRQGSTGELFF	TGTGCCAGCAGCCGACAGGGGAGCACCGGGGAGCTGTTTTTT
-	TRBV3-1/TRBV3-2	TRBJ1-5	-	CASSQGGNQPQHF	TGTGCCAGCAGCCAAGGCGGGAATCAGCCCCAGCATTTT
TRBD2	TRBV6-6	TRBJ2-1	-	CASLAGEGYNEQFF	TGTGCCAGCCTAGCGGGTGAGGGCTACAATGAGCAGTTCTTC
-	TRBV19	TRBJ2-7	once	CASSIGVAAYEQYF	TGTGCCAGTAGTATAGGTGTGGCCGCCTACGAGCAGTACTTC
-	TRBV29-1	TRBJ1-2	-	CSVGNVDSNYGYTF	TGCAGCGTTGGGAACGTTGACAGTAACTATGGCTACACCTTC
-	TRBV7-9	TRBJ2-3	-	CATGSGITDTQYF	TGTGCCACCGGATCCGGGATCACAGATACGCAGTATTTT
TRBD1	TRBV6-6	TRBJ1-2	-	CASSPGTELYGYTF	TGTGCCAGCAGCCCCGGGACAGAACTCTATGGCTACACCTTC
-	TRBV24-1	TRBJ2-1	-	CATSGRGGDEQFF	TGTGCCACCAGTGGTCGGGGTGGTGATGAGCAGTTCTTC
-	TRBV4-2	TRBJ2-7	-	CASSQDGRELGEQYF	TGTGCCAGCAGCCAAGATGGACGGGAGTTGGGCGAGCAGTACTTC
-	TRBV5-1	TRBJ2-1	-	CASSLDARSYNEQFF	TGCGCCAGCAGCTTGGACGCTAGGTCCTACAATGAGCAGTTCTTC
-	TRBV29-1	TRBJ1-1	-	CSVEQGTTEAFF	TGCAGCGTTGAGCAGGGGACGACTGAAGCTTTCTTT
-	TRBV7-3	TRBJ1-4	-	CASSPGTAINEKLFF	TGTGCCAGCAGCCCCGGGACTGCTATTAATGAAAAACTGTTTTTT
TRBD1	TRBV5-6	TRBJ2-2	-	CASSRQGAPSGELFF	TGTGCCAGCAGTAGACAGGGGGCGCCATCCGGGGAGCTGTTTTTT
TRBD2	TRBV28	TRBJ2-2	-	CASSFQIIAGANTGELFF	TGTGCCAGCAGTTTCCAAATCATCGCGGGGGCGAACACCGGGGAGCTGTTTTTT
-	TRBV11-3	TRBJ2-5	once	CASSLDGDKTGVETQYF	TGTGCCAGCAGCTTAGACGGGGACAAGACGGGTGTGGAGACCCAGTACTTC
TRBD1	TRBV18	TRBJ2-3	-	CASSPLDRSPDTQYF	TGTGCCAGCTCACCATTGGACAGGTCCCCAGATACGCAGTATTTT
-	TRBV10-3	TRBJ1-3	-	CAISGPGNTIYF	TGTGCCATCAGTGGGCCTGGAAACACCATATATTTT
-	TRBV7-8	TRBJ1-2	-	CASSLGTVTKGYGYTF	TGTGCCAGCAGCTTAGGGACAGTGACTAAGGGCTATGGCTACACCTTC
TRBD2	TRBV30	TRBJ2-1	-	CAWRHTGTIPLRDEQFF	TGTGCCTGGAGACACACCGGGACTATCCCTTTGAGGGATGAGCAGTTCTTC